This T cell receptor beta chain comes out of a study of response to subunit inactivated influenza vaccine. General study points: The authors proposed limited new T cell recruitment per seasonal influenza vaccination.

TCRdb re-called the RT-PCR reads with MiXCR, one entry per CDR3 protein. The sample holds 530,000 or so distinct CDR3 sequences; roughly 12% are singletons and the top ten take around 9.6%. This clonotype has at least ten counts. What it binds is unknown. The sequencing here drew on PBMCs from blood, taken on the day of vaccination. This receptor was taken from a man over 45 who received an inactivated influenza vaccine.

CDR3 residues: CSARGLDNTGELFF. The CDR3 region has the DNA TGCAGTGCTAGAGGGCTAGATAACACCGGGGAGCTGTTTTTT. This chain joins TRBV20-1 and TRBJ2-2; D not certain. Germline V gene sequence: CDR1 DFQATT, CDR2 SNEGSKA (reference sequence). Trimming stripped 1 base from V and 2 bases from J, with 8 bases between. The length of the CDR3 is 14 residues.